Below, 8 T cell receptor beta chains from the same sample are listed, as sequenced in a study of human T cells and chemical hapten exposure. This sample's time point: patch test 2, 6 weeks after DPC sensitization. Regarding treatment: therapeutic diphenylcyclopropenone sensitization with weekly scalp DPC. TCRdb ran MiXCR on the RACE reads and lists one entry per CDR3 protein. The profile shows over 65,000 distinct CDR3 sequences, 11% of them singletons. The input for sequencing was whole blood, taken in connection with sensitization to the hapten diphenylcyclopropenone (DPC). All receptors derive from a man between 18 and 29 years old with alopecia areata. Some clones in this sample may be carry-over from other donors' samples.

The chain carries TRBV29-1 and TRBJ1-1; TRBD1 matches 10 bases. The CDR3 totals 13 residues. The junction had 13 bases not matched to a gene; V was cut back by 7 bases and J by 11 bases. Per germline, CDR1 SQVTM and CDR2 ANQGSEA. The CDR3 bases are TGCAGCGGGACGACAGGGGGCCGTGGCGAGGCTTTCTTT. Its protein product is CSGTTGGRGEAFF. Variable domain in full (rest from reference TRBV29-1 and TRBJ1-1): SAVISQKPSRDICQRGTSLTIQCQVDSQVTMMFWYRQQPGQSLTLIATANQGSEATYESGFVIDKFPISRPNLTFSTLTVSNMSPEDSSIYLCSGTTGGRGEAFFGQGTRLTVV.

There are a few counts of this clonotype. The chain is built from TRBV4-3 and TRBJ1-5; possibly TRBD1 for D (6 bases). This CDR3 is 16 amino acids long. Germline loops: CDR1 LGHNA, CDR2 YSLEER. Trimming cost V 0 bases and J 0 bases, with 9 bases left between them. DNA of the CDR3: TGCGCCAGCAGCCAAGATCGGGGACATAGCAATCAGCCCCAGCATTTT. As protein: CASSQDRGHSNQPQHF.

This clonotype was observed a handful of times. The chain links TRBV6-6 to TRBJ2-4; 11 bases line up with TRBD1. CDR1 and CDR2 (germline): MNHNY, SVGAGI (reference sequence). The V segment lost 6 bases and the J segment 3 bases; nucleotides outside the gene matches: 4. The CDR3 has 15 amino acids. CDR3 sequence: CASSRDRGDKNIQYF. The CDR3 DNA is TGTGCCAGCAGCCGGGACAGGGGGGACAAAAACATTCAGTACTTC.

The sample holds a few counts of this clonotype. J is TRBJ1-1 and V is TRBV6-5; TRBD1 matches at 8 bases. The CDR3 is 20 amino acids. The junction had 20 bases not matched to a gene; V was cut back by 2 bases and J by 3 bases. CDR1 and CDR2 from the germline V gene are MNHEY and SVGAGI. The CDR3 DNA is TGTGCCAGCAGTTACGGAAAAAGGACGTTTTCGGACAGGGTGGACACTGAAGCTTTCTTT. This encodes CASSYGKRTFSDRVDTEAFF.

Many counts were recorded for this clonotype. This chain links TRBV21-1 with TRBJ2-1; the table's D call, TRBD1, has no DNA check behind it. TRBV21-1 is a listed pseudogene. This CDR3 has 19 amino acids. The CDR3 protein is CASSNPGQGPRSSYNEQFF. As DNA, the CDR3 is TGTGCCAGCAGCAACCCGGGACAGGGGCCGCGGAGCTCCTACAATGAGCAGTTCTTC.

The chain combines TRBV20-1 with TRBJ1-6, with unresolved D. The CDR3 has 16 residues. Trimming took off 0 bases at V and 6 bases at J, with 15 bases between the two ends. CDR1 and CDR2 from the germline V gene are DFQATT and SNEGSKA (reference sequence). The CDR3 bases are TGCAGTGCTAGAGATCTCACCTCCGCTTTTAATTCACCCCTCCACTTT. It encodes CSARDLTSAFNSPLHF.

This chain uses TRBV29-1 with TRBJ2-5; 7 bases are a match to TRBD1. Trimming cost V 0 bases and J 6 bases; bases outside gene matches: 16. The germline V gene has CDR1 SQVTM and CDR2 ANQGSEA. This CDR3 has 17 amino acids. CDR3: CSVEDIEGAGLRKTQYF. The CDR3 DNA reads TGCAGCGTTGAAGATATTGAGGGGGCAGGATTAAGGAAGACCCAGTACTTC.

The CDR3 sequence: CSDTQGNTEAFF. CDR3 DNA sequence: TGCAGCGATACACAGGGGAACACTGAAGCTTTCTTT. The genes are TRBV29-1 and TRBJ1-1; tentative D call: TRBD1 (6 bases). Germline CDR1 is SQVTM and CDR2 is ANQGSEA. V was pared by 7 bases and J by 1 base, with 10 bases between. The CDR3 totals 12 residues.